This T cell receptor (beta chain) was obtained from a study of blood T cell repertoires in COVID-19. Study context: T cells, B-cell-depleted T cells, or PBMCs supplied cDNA or gDNA.

This clone was picked up one time. In the source study's methods: Counts of nucleated cells, estimated from reference gene primer amplification, were obtained. The table came from immunoSEQ multiplex PCR; TCRdb's copy has only in-frame clones and leaves some out. The V and J calls and the clone size are those of that table, but D and trimming were determined from the DNA. The table has a few hundred thousand clones, almost 90% seen once. The study drew participants aged about 18 to 95 years from around 24 US areas. Assignments of participants to cohorts depended upon their own reported clinical history. The germline CDR1 and CDR2 sequences are LGHNT and FRNRAP. Trimming removed 6 bases from V and 3 bases from J, with 8 bases in between. The CDR3 has 12 amino acids.

This TCR was recovered from a woman younger than 35 with acute COVID-19. The sequenced sample consisted of PBMCs or T cells enriched from blood (not recorded which). The rearrangement joins TRBV12-5 to TRBJ2-5; D gene uncertain. This chain's CDR3 is CASGEEEETQYF. The CDR3 nucleotides read TGTGCTAGTGGCGAAGAGGAAGAGACCCAGTACTTC.